This T cell receptor (beta chain) came from a study of cytomegalovirus exposure and HLA in healthy donors. The V gene's germline CDR1 is MNHEY and CDR2 SMNVEV (reference sequence). The J segment lost 3 bases and the V segment lost 6 bases, leaving 5 bases of the junction unmatched. This CDR3 contains 13 residues. Profiled with immunoSEQ multiplex PCR; TCRdb holds only in-frame clones, not every one. This table has roughly 350,000 clones, 86% appearing once. The rearrangement uses TRBV27 and TRBJ2-7; 7 bases fit TRBD2. The sequenced sample was PBMCs. The sequence derives from a woman aged 18-29 years in good health and CMV-seronegative. The CDR3 spells CASSYGGGYEQYF. CDR3 bases: TGTGCCAGCAGCTATGGCGGGGGCTACGAGCAGTACTTC.